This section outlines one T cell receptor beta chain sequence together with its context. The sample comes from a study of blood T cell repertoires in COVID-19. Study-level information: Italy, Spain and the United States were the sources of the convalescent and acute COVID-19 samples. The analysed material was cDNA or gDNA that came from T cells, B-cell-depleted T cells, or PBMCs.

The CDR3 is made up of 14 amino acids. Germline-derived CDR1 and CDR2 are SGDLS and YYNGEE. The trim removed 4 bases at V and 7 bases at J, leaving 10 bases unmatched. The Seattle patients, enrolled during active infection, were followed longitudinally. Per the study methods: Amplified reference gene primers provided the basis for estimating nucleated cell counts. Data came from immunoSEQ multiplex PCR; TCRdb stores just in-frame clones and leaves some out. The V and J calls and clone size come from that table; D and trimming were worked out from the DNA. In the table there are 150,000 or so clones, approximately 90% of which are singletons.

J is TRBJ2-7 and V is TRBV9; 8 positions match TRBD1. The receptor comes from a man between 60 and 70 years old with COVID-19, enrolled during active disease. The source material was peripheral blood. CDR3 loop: CASSLQGGSGEQYF. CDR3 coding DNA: TGTGCCAGCAGCTTACAGGGGGGATCGGGGGAGCAGTACTTC. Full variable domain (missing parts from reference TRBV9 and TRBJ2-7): DSGVTQTPKHLITATGQRVTLRCSPRSGDLSVYWYQQSLDQGLQFLIQYYNGEERAKGNILERFSAQQFPDLHSELNLSSLELGDSALYFCASSLQGGSGEQYFGPGTRLTVT.